The 4 T cell receptor beta chains below come from one sample, sequenced in a study of blood T cell repertoires in COVID-19. Using immunoSEQ multiplex PCR, the repertoire was profiled, and TCRdb retains in-frame clones only, with some absent. The data show about 180,000 clones, about 84% seen once. Input material: PBMCs or T cells enriched from blood (not recorded which). Receptors were obtained from a woman under 40 who had recovered from COVID-19.

The chain recombines TRBV28 with TRBJ1-1; the D gene is possibly TRBD1 (6 bases). Trimming stripped 6 bases from V and 4 bases from J, with 15 bases between. The germline CDR1 and CDR2 sequences are MDHEN and SYDVKM. The length of the CDR3 is 14 residues. The chain's CDR3 is CASRRDRMITEAFF. The CDR3 DNA sequence: TGTGCCAGCAGACGAGACAGGATGATCACTGAAGCTTTCTTT.

This chain links TRBV3-1 (or the pseudogene TRBV3-2) with TRBJ2-7, with TRBD2 as a possible D gene (6 bases). CDR3 length: 14 residues. CDR1 is LGHDT, CDR2 YNNKEL, per germline (reference sequence). V was pared by 4 bases and J by 6 bases, with 16 bases between. Here the CDR3 reads CASSRGERGFEQYF. The CDR3 DNA follows: TGTGCCAGCAGCCGGGGGGAGAGGGGTTTCGAGCAGTACTTC.

As to this clone: A much larger clone sits a single nucleotide away, making a read error possible. Other DNA sequences in this specimen translate into the identical CDR3. The chain has TRBV5-1 and TRBJ1-5; tentatively, D is TRBD1 (6 bases). The CDR3 is made up of 14 amino acids. The germline V gene encodes CDR1 SGHRS and CDR2 YFSETQ. V was shortened by 2 bases and J by 2 bases, with 8 bases between the two germline ends. The CDR3 here is CASSLGGGNQPQHF. As DNA, the CDR3 is TGCGCCAGCAGCTTAGGGGGGGGCAATCAGCCCCAGCATTTT.

The V and J genes are TRBV18 and TRBJ1-1; D is ambiguous. The germline V gene encodes CDR1 KGHSH and CDR2 LQKENI. V was trimmed by 3 bases and J by 1 base, leaving 9 bases between them. The CDR3 runs to 14 residues. The CDR3, as DNA: TGTGCCAGCTCACCGGCGGGAAGGAACACTGAAGCTTTCTTT. It is translated as CASSPAGRNTEAFF.